This T cell receptor (beta chain) was retrieved from a study of blood T cells in healthy people across ages. Deletions cut 0 bases from V and 0 bases from J, with 9 bases between. The length of the CDR3 is 15 residues. Germline CDR1 and CDR2: SGDLS and YYNGEE. A sample-barcoded 5' primer and a J-beta primer mix were used in a second PCR of roughly 7 to 11 cycles. Via MiXCR, TCRdb re-called the 5' RACE reads, giving one row per CDR3 protein. Among 900,000 to 950,000 distinct CDR3 sequences, almost 30% were seen once, and the ten largest hold roughly 10%. These same records also appear under a second study, on T cells of mothers and their children. In that study: Each donor was one of three healthy Caucasian mothers or one of their six children. Relative to unrelated pairs, biologically related mother-child dyads exhibited marginally greater, non-significant overlap.

V usage is TRBV9 and J usage is TRBJ1-2, with D uncertain. The specimen was blood. This receptor was obtained from a woman aged 40 to 50 in good health. CDR3 region: CASSVGGQANYGYTF. The CDR3 DNA reads TGTGCCAGCAGCGTAGGTGGTCAGGCTAACTATGGCTACACCTTC.